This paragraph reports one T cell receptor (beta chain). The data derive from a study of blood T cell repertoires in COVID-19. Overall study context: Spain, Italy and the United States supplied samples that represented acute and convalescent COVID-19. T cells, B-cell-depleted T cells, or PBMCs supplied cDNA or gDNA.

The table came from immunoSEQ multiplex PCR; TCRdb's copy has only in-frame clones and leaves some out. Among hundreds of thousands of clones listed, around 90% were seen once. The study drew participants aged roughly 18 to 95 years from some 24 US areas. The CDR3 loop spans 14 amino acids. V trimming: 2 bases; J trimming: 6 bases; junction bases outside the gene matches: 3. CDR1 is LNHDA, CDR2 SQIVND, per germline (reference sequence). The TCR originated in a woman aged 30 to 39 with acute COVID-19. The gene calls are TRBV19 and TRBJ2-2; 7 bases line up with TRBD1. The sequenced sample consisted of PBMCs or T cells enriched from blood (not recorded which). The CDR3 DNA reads TGTGCCAGTAGTATAAGACAGGGCTCCGGGGAGCTGTTTTTT. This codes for CASSIRQGSGELFF.